Shown below are 26 T cell receptor beta chains from a single sample sequenced in a study of molecular identifiers for immune sequencing clone quantification. TCRdb used MiXCR to reprocess the PCR reads, holding one entry per CDR3 protein. The table shows about 500,000 distinct CDR3 sequences, with roughly a fifth occurring only once. Sequencing used naive CD8+ T cells from blood, with Jurkat cell RNA spiked in. Subset given: FACS-sorted CD8+CD4-CCR7+CD45RA+ naive T cells. The receptors stem from a human donor in good health. Some libraries in this study had Jurkat cell RNA spiked in.

This clonotype was found a few times. The rearrangement joins TRBV6-2 or TRBV6-3 to TRBJ1-6; D might be TRBD1 (6 bases). The CDR3 has 15 residues. V was trimmed by 8 bases and J by 10 bases, leaving 21 bases between them. From germline, CDR1 is MNHEY and CDR2 SVGEGT. CDR3: CASRRTYREESPLHF. The CDR3 DNA reads as TGTGCCAGCCGACGTACGTACAGGGAGGAGTCACCCCTCCACTTT.

Only a few counts were recorded for this clonotype. The chain combines TRBV11-1 with TRBJ2-5; 7 nucleotides agree with TRBD1. There are 16 residues in the CDR3. J gave up 9 bases and V 3 bases, and 16 bases lay outside the gene matches. Germline V CDR1 and CDR2: SGHAT, FQDESV (reference sequence). DNA of the CDR3: TGTGCCAGCAGCTTGAGGGAAACAGGGGAACCGTGGGCCCAGTACTTC. This codes for CASSLRETGEPWAQYF.

CDR3: CASSQSLTGFDGYTF. The CDR3, as DNA: TGTGCCAGCAGCCAAAGCCTAACAGGGTTCGATGGCTACACCTTC. V and J are TRBV4-2 and TRBJ1-2, with D maybe TRBD1 (6 bases). Trimming shortened V by 2 bases and J by 6 bases, and 16 bases separated the two germline ends. The CDR3 sequence is 15 residues long. Germline V lookup: CDR1 LGHNA, CDR2 YNFKEQ.

CDR3 nucleotide sequence: TGTGCCAGCAGCAAACGGACAGGGGGCCGTAATTCACCCCTCCACTTT. Its protein product is CASSKRTGGRNSPLHF. The gene calls are TRBV12-3 or TRBV12-4 and TRBJ1-6; TRBD1 matches 11 bases. V lost 6 bases, J lost 6 bases, and 7 bases stayed unmatched. CDR3 length: 16 residues.

This clonotype was picked up one time. The chain has TRBV19 and TRBJ1-2; the D is unclear. The CDR3 contains 15 residues. Germline CDR1 is LNHDA and CDR2 is SQIVND (reference sequence). V lost 0 bases and J lost 3, with 11 bases in between. The CDR3 coding sequence is TGTGCCAGTAGTATAGATACAAGAGGATACTATGGCTACACCTTC. Protein product: CASSIDTRGYYGYTF.

CDR3 sequence (DNA): TGTGCCAGCAGCTTAGCGGCCCAGGCCCCGAGGTACAATGAGCAGTTCTTC. Translating it yields CASSLAAQAPRYNEQFF. J is TRBJ2-1 and V is TRBV7-9; D not certain. CDR3 length: 17 residues. The ends were cut back, 0 bases at V and 4 bases at J, with 16 bases in the middle. CDR1 SEHNR and CDR2 FQNEAQ come from the germline V gene (reference sequence).

This clonotype has only a few counts. V is TRBV4-3 and J is TRBJ2-7; 12 nucleotides match TRBD2. This CDR3 is 18 amino acids long. Germline loops: CDR1 LGHNA, CDR2 YSLEER. V trimming: 0 bases; J trimming: 2 bases; junction bases outside the gene matches: 8. The CDR3, as DNA: TGCGCCAGCAGCCAAGATACCGGTCCTAGCGGGGGGGCCTACGAGCAGTACTTC. It encodes CASSQDTGPSGGAYEQYF.

This clonotype has only a few counts. This chain connects TRBV11-2 to TRBJ2-1; TRBD2 agrees at 10 bases. CDR1 and CDR2 (germline): SGHAT, FQNNGV. The CDR3 contains 18 residues. V gave up 2 bases and J gave up 2 bases; unmatched junction bases: 9. CDR3 amino acids: CASSLQAGGWMAYNEQFF. For the CDR3, the DNA is TGTGCCAGCAGCTTACAAGCGGGGGGGTGGATGGCCTACAATGAGCAGTTCTTC.

As for this clonotype: This could be a read error, since a much larger clone is one nucleotide away. This CDR3 reads CSVEDNRREAFF. CDR3 coding DNA: TGCAGCGTTGAGGACAATAGAAGGGAAGCTTTCTTT. V usage is TRBV29-1 and J usage is TRBJ1-1; tentatively, D is TRBD1 (5 bases). Germline V CDR1 and CDR2: SQVTM, ANQGSEA. This CDR3 has 12 amino acids. Trimming cost V 3 bases and J 8 bases, with 13 bases left between them.

In its sample, this clonotype was seen a few times. Germline is not matched at one junction end, which may reflect a read error. The V gene is TRBV29-1, the J gene TRBJ2-7; 9 bases map to TRBD2. Germline lookup yields CDR1 SQVTM and CDR2 ANQGSEA. This CDR3 is built from 12 residues. The CDR3 region has the DNA TGCGGCGTATTAGCGGGGGACTACGAGCAGTACTTC. Translating it yields CGVLAGDYEQYF.

As for this clonotype: Being one base from a much bigger clone, this may be a read error. This chain joins TRBV5-4 and TRBJ2-5; 7 nucleotides line up with TRBD2. The V gene end was trimmed by 0 bases and the J gene end by 4 bases; junction bases not matched to a gene: 6. This CDR3 is built from 15 residues. The germline gives CDR1 SGHNT, CDR2 YYREEE (reference sequence). The CDR3 spells CASSLGEGRGETQYF. The CDR3 bases are TGTGCCAGCAGCTTGGGGGAGGGAAGGGGAGAGACCCAGTACTTC.

This clonotype showed up just a few times. This CDR3 reads CASSFTPGGGEAFF. DNA of the CDR3: TGCGCCAGCAGCTTCACGCCGGGGGGAGGTGAAGCTTTCTTT. The V and J genes are TRBV4-3 and TRBJ1-1, with a possible D match to TRBD1 (5 bases). V gave up 5 bases and J gave up 7 bases, with 17 bases separating them. There are 14 residues in the CDR3. The V gene's germline CDR1 is LGHNA and CDR2 YSLEER.

This clonotype was detected only a few times. V gene TRBV5-4 combines with J gene TRBJ2-7, with D possibly TRBD2 on 6 matching bases. The CDR3 is 15 residues long. CDR1 SGHNT and CDR2 YYREEE come from the germline V gene (reference sequence). The V end was cut by 0 bases, the J end by 0 bases, with 10 bases between. The CDR3 bases are TGTGCCAGCAGCTTGGCCATCGGGGGCTCCTACGAGCAGTACTTC. Protein product: CASSLAIGGSYEQYF.

The chain combines TRBV27 with TRBJ1-5, with no clear D. The CDR3 contains 14 residues. Germline loops: CDR1 MNHEY, CDR2 SMNVEV (reference sequence). Deletions cut 4 bases from V and 4 bases from J, with 11 bases between. The CDR3 region is CASSSLAVNQPQHF. The DNA for the CDR3 is TGTGCCAGCAGTTCTCTGGCGGTTAATCAGCCCCAGCATTTT.

As concerns this clonotype: A much more abundant neighbour one base away suggests this may be a read error. The V gene is TRBV4-3, the J gene TRBJ2-3, with 8 bases matching TRBD1. The CDR3 is made up of 17 amino acids. Germline CDR1 and CDR2: LGHNA and YSLEER. The CDR3 region has the DNA TGCGCCAGCAGCCAAGCACCGGGACAGGTCCCCACAGATACGCAGTGTTTT. It codes for CASSQAPGQVPTDTQCF.

This clonotype was detected ten times or more. V and J are TRBV12-3 or TRBV12-4 and TRBJ2-7, with D possibly matching TRBD2 (6 bases). Deletions cut 2 bases from V and 5 bases from J, with 13 bases between. The CDR3 length is 14 residues. The CDR3 nucleotides are TGTGCCAGCAGTTTACTTAAGGGGAGGAACGAGCAGTACTTC. It codes for CASSLLKGRNEQYF.

V usage is TRBV12-3 or TRBV12-4 and J usage is TRBJ2-1; TRBD2 might be the D (7 bases). Trimming left V 2 bases short and J 5 bases short, with 16 bases between. The CDR3 extends over 16 amino acids. Here the CDR3 reads CASSLQVSGGHNEQFF. In nucleotides, the CDR3 is TGTGCCAGCAGTTTACAAGTTTCGGGGGGCCACAATGAGCAGTTCTTC.

This clonotype was found many times. V usage is TRBV24-1 and J usage is TRBJ2-1; tentative D call: TRBD2 (5 bases). CDR1 KGHDR and CDR2 SFDVKD come from the germline V gene. The length of the CDR3 is 13 residues. V lost 6 bases and J lost 8, with 13 bases in between. CDR3 sequence: CATSFRGTDEQFF. In nucleotides, the CDR3 is TGTGCCACCAGTTTTCGGGGTACGGATGAGCAGTTCTTC.

With respect to this clonotype: A read error may explain this, as a much larger clone is one base away. The genes are TRBV9 and TRBJ2-5, with TRBD2 matching over 7 bases. The CDR3 totals 16 residues. Germline CDR1 is SGDLS and CDR2 is YYNGEE. This chain's CDR3 is CARSVGAGLYQETQYF. The CDR3 coding sequence is TGTGCCAGAAGCGTAGGAGCGGGATTGTACCAAGAGACCCAGTACTTC.

About this clonotype itself: This may be a read error: a much more frequent sequence differs by one nucleotide. The chain has TRBV9 and TRBJ2-1; D assignment may be TRBD1 or TRBD2 (5 bases each). The CDR3 consists of 16 residues. Per the germline V gene, CDR1 is SGDLS and CDR2 is YYNGEE. Written as DNA, the CDR3 is TGTGCCAGCAGCCCCTCCGGGACCCCCGTAAGCAATGCGCAGTTCTTC. It yields the protein CASSPSGTPVSNAQFF. The full variable domain, completed using reference TRBV9 and TRBJ2-1, is DSGVTQTPKHLITATGQRVTLRCSPRSGDLSVYWYQQSLDQGLQFLIQYYNGEERAKGNILERFSAQQFPDLHSELNLSSLELGDSALYFCASSPSGTPVSNAQFFGPGTRLTVL.

Turning to this clonotype: Since a much larger clone is just one base distant, this may be a read error. The rearrangement joins TRBV28 to TRBJ2-3; 8 positions agree with TRBD2. The CDR3 is 15 amino acids. V shed 6 bases, J shed 8 bases, and the junction held 13 bases outside the gene matches. CDR1 is MDHEN, CDR2 SYDVKM, per germline. The CDR3 bases are TGTGCCAGCAGCCCCGCAGCGGGGGCGCGGGGTACGCAGTATTTT. It is translated as CASSPAAGARGTQYF.

This clonotype was seen ten or more times. The rearrangement joins TRBV24-1 to TRBJ1-4; D might be TRBD1 (6 bases). CDR3 size: 15 residues. V was pared by 3 bases and J by 7 bases, with 14 bases between. Germline-derived CDR1 and CDR2 are KGHDR and SFDVKD. The CDR3 sequence is CATSDPGAGGEKLFF. CDR3 coding DNA: TGTGCCACCAGTGATCCGGGGGCAGGCGGTGAAAAACTGTTTTTT.

This rearrangement joins TRBV9 to TRBJ2-5; the D gene is possibly TRBD1 (5 bases). Germline V gene data show CDR1 as SGDLS and CDR2 as YYNGEE. This CDR3 spans 16 amino acids. Trimming removed 0 bases at V and 1 base at J, with 13 bases between. The CDR3 nucleotides read TGTGCCAGCAGCGTAGGGACGACAGAGCCCCAAGAGACCCAGTACTTC. Protein: CASSVGTTEPQETQYF.

In the case of this clonotype: The CDR3 carries no conserved terminal phenylalanine or tryptophan, so it likely arises from a read error. The V call is TRBV27, the J call TRBJ1-2, with D perhaps matching TRBD1 (5 bases). Germline V gives CDR1 MNHEY, CDR2 SMNVEV (reference sequence). Between the trimmed V and J ends, which lost 2 bases and 8 bases, there was a span of 18 bases. CDR3 length: 15 residues. The DNA of the CDR3 is TGTGCCAGCAGTTTAGGGGGACCGCTCCCCCGGGGCTACACCCTC. This encodes CASSLGGPLPRGYTL.

This clonotype has at least ten counts. This rearrangement joins TRBV13 to TRBJ2-3, with 16 nucleotides matching TRBD2. The V gene end was trimmed by 5 bases and the J gene end by 4 bases; junction bases not matched to a gene: 6. This CDR3 spans 17 amino acids. Per germline, CDR1 PRHDT and CDR2 FYEKMQ (reference sequence). The CDR3 sequence is CASSIGTSGGAADTQYF. The CDR3 coding sequence is TGTGCCAGCAGCATCGGGACTAGCGGGGGGGCCGCAGATACGCAGTATTTT.

The chain combines TRBV19 with TRBJ2-2, with D tentatively TRBD1 (5 bases). In germline, CDR1 is LNHDA, CDR2 SQIVND (reference sequence). Trimming shortened V by 3 bases and J by 4 bases, and 12 bases separated the two germline ends. The CDR3 sequence is 15 residues long. The CDR3 is CASSIPTDGTGELFF. The CDR3 bases are TGTGCCAGTAGTATCCCGACAGACGGCACCGGGGAGCTGTTTTTT.